Listed below are T cell receptor beta chains from one sample, sequenced in a study of blood T cell repertoires in COVID-19. The protocol was immunoSEQ multiplex PCR, while the TCRdb copy is restricted to in-frame clones and leaves out a portion. The table records more than 60,000 clones, 84% of them present only once. Sequenced input: peripheral blood. Source of these receptors: a man aged 45-65 years with acute or convalescent COVID-19. Each CDR3 is given with its conserved first and last residue. A D gene is named only where the DNA matches it firmly. A row's size may be missing; if present it is once, few, many or a size class.

TGTGCCAGCAGCATTGACAGGACGGATGGCTACACCTTC,CASSIDRTDGYTF,TRBV5-4,-,TRBJ1-2,-
TGTGCCAGCAGCTTTGGAAGCGGGACCTACGAGCAGTACTTC,CASSFGSGTYEQYF,TRBV5-6,TRBD2,TRBJ2-7,-
TGTGCCAGCAGCCCCGGGCCGGGACTAGGCGGTGAAGCTTTCTTT,CASSPGPGLGGEAFF,TRBV5-4,-,TRBJ1-1,-
TGCGCCAGCAGTCAATTGGTTGGACAGGGGGGCTACACCTTC,CASSQLVGQGGYTF,TRBV23-1,TRBD1,TRBJ1-2,-
TGTGCCAGCTCAATGGGACAGGTTACCTACGAGCAGTACTTC,CASSMGQVTYEQYF,TRBV18,TRBD1,TRBJ2-7,-
TGTGCCAGCAAACTTGGACAGGGCAATCAGCCCCAGCATTTT,CASKLGQGNQPQHF,TRBV27,TRBD1,TRBJ1-5,-
TGTGCCAGCAGTCCAAGGGGGGGCCAGGGGGCTTACGAGCAGTACTTC,CASSPRGGQGAYEQYF,TRBV6-6,-,TRBJ2-7,once
TGTGCCAGCGACACAGGGGGCTCAGTGGGCTACACCTTC,CASDTGGSVGYTF,TRBV2,TRBD1,TRBJ1-2,-
TGTGCCAGCAGCTTAGATACAGGGGGCATGAACACTGAAGCTTTCTTT,CASSLDTGGMNTEAFF,TRBV7-2,TRBD1,TRBJ1-1,-
TGTGCCAGCGGTCAACAGGGGGCATCCATTTTCTACGAGCAGTACTTC,CASGQQGASIFYEQYF,TRBV28,TRBD1,TRBJ2-7,-
TGCGCCAGCAGCCTCCAGGAAAACTATGGCTACACCTTC,CASSLQENYGYTF,TRBV4-3,-,TRBJ1-2,once
TGTGCCAGCAGCTCGGGAAGCCTCCGAAGTTATGGCTACACCTTC,CASSSGSLRSYGYTF,TRBV7-9,-,TRBJ1-2,-
TGTGCCAGCAGCGTAGACGTCGGGGGCACAGATACGCAGTATTTT,CASSVDVGGTDTQYF,TRBV9,-,TRBJ2-3,-
TGTGCCAGCAGCTTCTTGCGGGAGGTCTACGAGCAGTACTTC,CASSFLREVYEQYF,TRBV5-6,TRBD2,TRBJ2-7,-
TGTGCCAGCAGCCTCCTTGGGACTAGGGCAGATACGCAGTATTTT,CASSLLGTRADTQYF,TRBV7-2,TRBD2,TRBJ2-3,-
TGTGCCACCAGTCCTACAGGGTCCTCTAGCACAGATACGCAGTATTTT,CATSPTGSSSTDTQYF,TRBV24-1,-,TRBJ2-3,-
TGCGCCAGCAGCTCCGGGACAGGGGTTGAAAAACTGTTTTTT,CASSSGTGVEKLFF,TRBV5-1,TRBD1,TRBJ1-4,-
TGTGCCACCAGCACCCGGGACATCAACACTGAAGCTTTCTTT,CATSTRDINTEAFF,TRBV15,-,TRBJ1-1,-
TGCGCCAGCAGCCCGGTCCCGGGACAGGGAAAGGACTACTACAATGAGCAGTTCTTC,CASSPVPGQGKDYYNEQFF,TRBV5-1,TRBD1,TRBJ2-1,-
TGTGCCAGCAGCTTGGGACAGGGGACTCAGCCCCAGCATTTT,CASSLGQGTQPQHF,TRBV7-9,TRBD1,TRBJ1-5,-
TGTGCCAGCTCCCTGAACGGGGGTTCGCAAGAGACCCAGTACTTC,CASSLNGGSQETQYF,TRBV18,-,TRBJ2-5,-
TGTGCCAGCAGCTTTAGGGAGGGGCCGAACACTGAAGCTTTCTTT,CASSFREGPNTEAFF,TRBV5-4,-,TRBJ1-1,once
TGTGCCAGCAGCGTCGGGACAGGGATGATTACTAGCACAGATACGCAGTATTTT,CASSVGTGMITSTDTQYF,TRBV7-9,TRBD1,TRBJ2-3,-
TGTGCCAGCTCACCACGGACTAGCGGGAGTGCCGGGGAGCTGTTTTTT,CASSPRTSGSAGELFF,TRBV18,TRBD2,TRBJ2-2,once
TGTGCCAGCACCCGGGACTTAAATAGCAATCAGCCCCAGCATTTT,CASTRDLNSNQPQHF,TRBV7-8,-,TRBJ1-5,-
TGCGCCAGCAGCTTGAGGGACAGGTCCTACGAGCAGTACTTC,CASSLRDRSYEQYF,TRBV5-1,TRBD1,TRBJ2-7,-
TGCAGCGTTGAGAGACAGGGGGCGCGGGGTGAAGCTTTCTTT,CSVERQGARGEAFF,TRBV29-1,TRBD1,TRBJ1-1,few
TGTGCCAGCACCCCGCGGGGGGGCAATTCACCCCTCCACTTT,CASTPRGGNSPLHF,TRBV3-1/TRBV3-2,-,TRBJ1-6,-
TGCGCCAGCAGCCATATCGGGGGTTGGGAAACTGAAGCTTTCTTT,CASSHIGGWETEAFF,TRBV4-3,-,TRBJ1-1,-
TGTGCCAGCAGCCAGGGGCCCTATGGTCAGCCCCAGCATTTT,CASSQGPYGQPQHF,TRBV7-2,-,TRBJ1-5,once
TGTGCCAGTAACAGTTACACTGAAGCTTTCTTT,CASNSYTEAFF,TRBV28,-,TRBJ1-1,medium-sized